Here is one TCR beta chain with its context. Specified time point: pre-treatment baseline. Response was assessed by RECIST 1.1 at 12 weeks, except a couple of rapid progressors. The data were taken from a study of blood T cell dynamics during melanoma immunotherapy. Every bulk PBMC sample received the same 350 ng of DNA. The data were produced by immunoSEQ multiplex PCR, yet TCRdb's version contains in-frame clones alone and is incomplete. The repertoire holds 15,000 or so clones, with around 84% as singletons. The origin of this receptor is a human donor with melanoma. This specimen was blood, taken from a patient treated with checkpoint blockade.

The CDR3, as DNA: TGTGCCAGCTCACCAATTACAGATAACTATGGCTACACCTTC. Translating it yields CASSPITDNYGYTF. This rearrangement joins TRBV18 to TRBJ1-2; D unclear. The CDR3 consists of 14 residues. Trimming shortened V by 2 bases and J by 1 base, and 8 bases separated the two germline ends. The germline gives CDR1 KGHSH, CDR2 LQKENI.